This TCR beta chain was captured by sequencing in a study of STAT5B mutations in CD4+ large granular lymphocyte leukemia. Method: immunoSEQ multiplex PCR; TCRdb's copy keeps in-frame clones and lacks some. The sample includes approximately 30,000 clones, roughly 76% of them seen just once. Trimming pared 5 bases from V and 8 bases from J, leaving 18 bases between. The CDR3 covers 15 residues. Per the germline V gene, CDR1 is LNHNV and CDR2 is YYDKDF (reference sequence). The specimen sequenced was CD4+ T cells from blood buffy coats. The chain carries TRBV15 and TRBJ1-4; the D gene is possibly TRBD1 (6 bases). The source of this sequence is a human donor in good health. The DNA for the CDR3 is TGTGCCACCAGCGTAAATGGGGGGCTGGGGGAAAAACTGTTTTTT. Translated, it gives CATSVNGGLGEKLFF. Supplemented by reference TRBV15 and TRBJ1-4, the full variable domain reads DAMVIQNPRYQVTQFGKPVTLSCSQTLNHNVMYWYQQKSSQAPKLLFHYYDKDFNNEADTPDNFQSRRPNTSFCFLDIRSPGLGDTAMYLCATSVNGGLGEKLFFGSGTQLSVL.